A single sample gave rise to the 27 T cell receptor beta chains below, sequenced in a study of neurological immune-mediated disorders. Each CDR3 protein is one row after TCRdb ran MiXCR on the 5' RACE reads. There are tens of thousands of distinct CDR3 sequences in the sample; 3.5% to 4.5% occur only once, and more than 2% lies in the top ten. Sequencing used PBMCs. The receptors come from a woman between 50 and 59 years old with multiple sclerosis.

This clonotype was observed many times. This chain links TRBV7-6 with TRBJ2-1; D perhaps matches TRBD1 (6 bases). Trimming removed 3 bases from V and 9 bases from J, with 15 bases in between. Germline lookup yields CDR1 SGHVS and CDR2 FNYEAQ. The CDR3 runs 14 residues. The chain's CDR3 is CASSLAQGVGEQFF. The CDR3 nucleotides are TGTGCCAGCAGCTTGGCACAGGGTGTCGGTGAGCAGTTCTTC.

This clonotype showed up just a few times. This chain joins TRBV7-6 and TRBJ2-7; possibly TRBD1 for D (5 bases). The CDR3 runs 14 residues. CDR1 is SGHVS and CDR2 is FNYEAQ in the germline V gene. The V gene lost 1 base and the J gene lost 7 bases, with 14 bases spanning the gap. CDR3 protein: CASSLGRGSGEQYF. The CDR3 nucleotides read TGTGCCAGCAGCTTAGGTAGGGGATCAGGGGAGCAGTACTTC. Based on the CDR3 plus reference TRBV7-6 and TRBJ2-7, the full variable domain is GAGVSQSPRYKVTKRGQDVALRCDPISGHVSLYWYRQALGQGPEFLTYFNYEAQQDKSGLPNDRFSAERPEGSISTLTIQRTEQRDSAMYRCASSLGRGSGEQYFGPGTRLTVT.

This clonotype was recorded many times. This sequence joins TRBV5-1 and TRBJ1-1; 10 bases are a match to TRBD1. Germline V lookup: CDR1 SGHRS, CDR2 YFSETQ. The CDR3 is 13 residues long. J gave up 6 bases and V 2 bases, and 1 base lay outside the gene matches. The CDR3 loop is CASSFGQGAEAFF. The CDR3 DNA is TGCGCCAGCAGCTTTGGACAGGGGGCTGAAGCTTTCTTT.

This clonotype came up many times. CDR3 in amino acids: CASRPTTEKGYEQYF. The CDR3 DNA is TGTGCCAGTCGACCTACCACTGAAAAGGGCTACGAGCAGTACTTC. This chain connects TRBV11-3 to TRBJ2-7, with D unclear. The CDR3 sequence is 15 residues long. The V end lost 9 bases, the J end lost 3 bases, and 21 bases lay between the germline ends. Germline lookup yields CDR1 SGHNT and CDR2 YENEEA.

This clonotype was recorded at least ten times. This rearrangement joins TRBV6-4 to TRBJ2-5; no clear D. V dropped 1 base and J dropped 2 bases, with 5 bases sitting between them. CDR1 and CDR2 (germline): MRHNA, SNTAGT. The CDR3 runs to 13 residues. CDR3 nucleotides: TGTGCCAGCAGTGACTGCAGACAAGAGACCCAGTACTTC. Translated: CASSDCRQETQYF.

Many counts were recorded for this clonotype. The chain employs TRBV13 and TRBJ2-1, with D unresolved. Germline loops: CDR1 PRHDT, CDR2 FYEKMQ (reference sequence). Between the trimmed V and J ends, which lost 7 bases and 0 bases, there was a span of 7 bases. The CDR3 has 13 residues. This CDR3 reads CASKVASYNEQFF. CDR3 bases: TGTGCCAGCAAGGTAGCCTCCTACAATGAGCAGTTCTTC. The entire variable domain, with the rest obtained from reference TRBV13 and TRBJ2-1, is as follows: AAGVIQSPRHLIKEKRETATLKCYPIPRHDTVYWYQQGPGQDPQFLISFYEKMQSDKGSIPDRFSAQQFSDYHSELNMSSLELGDSALYFCASKVASYNEQFFGPGTRLTVL.

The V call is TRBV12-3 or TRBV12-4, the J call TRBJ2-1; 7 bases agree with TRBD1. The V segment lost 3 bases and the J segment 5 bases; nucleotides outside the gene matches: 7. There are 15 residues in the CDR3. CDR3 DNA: TGTGCCAGCAGTTTGACAGGGCAAAGGGACAATGAGCAGTTCTTC. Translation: CASSLTGQRDNEQFF.

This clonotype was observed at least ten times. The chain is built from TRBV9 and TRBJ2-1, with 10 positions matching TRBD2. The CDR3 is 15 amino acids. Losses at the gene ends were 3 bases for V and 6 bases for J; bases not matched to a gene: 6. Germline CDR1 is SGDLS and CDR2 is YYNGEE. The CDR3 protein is CASSGLSGRLNEQFF. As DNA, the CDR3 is TGTGCCAGCAGCGGCCTTAGCGGGAGGCTCAATGAGCAGTTCTTC.

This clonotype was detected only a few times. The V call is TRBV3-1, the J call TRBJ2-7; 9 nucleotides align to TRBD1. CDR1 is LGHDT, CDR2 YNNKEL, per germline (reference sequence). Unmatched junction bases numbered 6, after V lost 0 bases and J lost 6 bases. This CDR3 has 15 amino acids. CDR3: CASSQEGTGFVEQYF. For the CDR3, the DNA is TGTGCCAGCAGCCAAGAAGGGACAGGGTTCGTCGAGCAGTACTTC.

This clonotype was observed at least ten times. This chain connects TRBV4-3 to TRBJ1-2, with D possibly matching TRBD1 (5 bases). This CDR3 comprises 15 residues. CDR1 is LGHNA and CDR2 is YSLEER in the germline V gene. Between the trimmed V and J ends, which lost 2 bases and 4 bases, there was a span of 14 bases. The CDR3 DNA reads TGCGCCAGCAGCCAAACCAGGGAGCTATTCTATGGCTACACCTTC. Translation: CASSQTRELFYGYTF.

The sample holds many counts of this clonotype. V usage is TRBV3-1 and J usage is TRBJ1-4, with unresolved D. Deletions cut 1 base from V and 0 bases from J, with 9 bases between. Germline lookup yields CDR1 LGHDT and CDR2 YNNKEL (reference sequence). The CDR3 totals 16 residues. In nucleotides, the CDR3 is TGTGCCAGCAGCCAAGTCGGCATTGCAACTAATGAAAAACTGTTTTTT. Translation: CASSQVGIATNEKLFF.

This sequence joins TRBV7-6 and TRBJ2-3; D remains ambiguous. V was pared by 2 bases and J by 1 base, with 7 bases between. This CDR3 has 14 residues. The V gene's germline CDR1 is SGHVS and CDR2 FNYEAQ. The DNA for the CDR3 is TGTGCCAGCAGCTTAAGTGCGGGCACAGATACGCAGTATTTT. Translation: CASSLSAGTDTQYF.

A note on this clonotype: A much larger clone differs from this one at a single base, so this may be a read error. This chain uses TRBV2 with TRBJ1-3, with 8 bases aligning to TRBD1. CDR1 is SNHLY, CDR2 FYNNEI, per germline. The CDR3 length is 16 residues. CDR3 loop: CASRMQGAFSGKTIYF. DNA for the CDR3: TGTGCCAGCAGGATGCAGGGGGCTTTCTCTGGAAAAACCATATATTTT.

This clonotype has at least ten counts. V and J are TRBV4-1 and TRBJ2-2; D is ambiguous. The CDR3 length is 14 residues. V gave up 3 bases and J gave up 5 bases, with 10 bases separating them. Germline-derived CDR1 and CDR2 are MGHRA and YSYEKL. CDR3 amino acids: CASSHLGQTGELFF. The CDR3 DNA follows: TGCGCCAGCAGCCATCTCGGGCAGACCGGGGAGCTGTTTTTT.

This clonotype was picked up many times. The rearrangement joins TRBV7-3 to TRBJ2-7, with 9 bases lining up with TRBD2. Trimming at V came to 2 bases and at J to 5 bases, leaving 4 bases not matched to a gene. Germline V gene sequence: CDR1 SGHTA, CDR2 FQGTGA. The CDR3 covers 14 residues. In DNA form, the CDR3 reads TGTGCCAGCAGCTTAGGCGGGAGGGTCGACGAGCAGTACTTC. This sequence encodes CASSLGGRVDEQYF. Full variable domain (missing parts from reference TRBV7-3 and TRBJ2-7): GAGVSQTPSNKVTEKGKYVELRCDPISGHTALYWYRQSLGQGPEFLIYFQGTGAADDSGLPNDRFFAVRPEGSVSTLKIQRTERGDSAVYLCASSLGGRVDEQYFGPGTRLTVT.

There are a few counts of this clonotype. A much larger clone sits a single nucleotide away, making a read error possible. CDR3 sequence (DNA): TGTGCCAGCAGATTGAGCAATGAGCAGTTCTTC. Protein sequence: CASRLSNEQFF. This sequence joins TRBV5-6 and TRBJ2-1; no definite D call. Germline CDR1 is SGHDT and CDR2 is YYEEEE. The V end was cut by 5 bases, the J end by 6 bases, with 6 bases between. The CDR3 has 11 residues.

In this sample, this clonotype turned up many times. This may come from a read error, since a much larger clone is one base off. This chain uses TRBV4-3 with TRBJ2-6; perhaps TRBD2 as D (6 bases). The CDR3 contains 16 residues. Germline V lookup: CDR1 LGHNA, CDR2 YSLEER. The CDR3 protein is CASSQVRETGAKVLTF. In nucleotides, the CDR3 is TGCGCCAGCAGCCAAGTTCGGGAGACTGGGGCCAAAGTCCTGACTTTC.

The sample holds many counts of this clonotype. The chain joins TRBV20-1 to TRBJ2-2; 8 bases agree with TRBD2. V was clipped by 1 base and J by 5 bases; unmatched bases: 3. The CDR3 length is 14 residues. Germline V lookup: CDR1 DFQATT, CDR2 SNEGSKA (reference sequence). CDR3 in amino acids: CSARGSGATGELFF. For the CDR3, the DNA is TGCAGTGCTAGAGGTAGCGGGGCGACCGGGGAGCTGTTTTTT.

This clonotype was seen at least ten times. The CDR3 region is CASSQEGSSYEQYF. CDR3 bases: TGTGCCAGCAGCCAAGAGGGGTCGTCCTACGAGCAGTACTTC. The gene calls are TRBV27 and TRBJ2-7; D tentatively reads TRBD1 or TRBD2 (5 bases each). The CDR3 is 14 residues long. Trimming shortened V by 6 bases and J by 1 base, and 13 bases separated the two germline ends. Per the germline V gene, CDR1 is MNHEY and CDR2 is SMNVEV (reference sequence).

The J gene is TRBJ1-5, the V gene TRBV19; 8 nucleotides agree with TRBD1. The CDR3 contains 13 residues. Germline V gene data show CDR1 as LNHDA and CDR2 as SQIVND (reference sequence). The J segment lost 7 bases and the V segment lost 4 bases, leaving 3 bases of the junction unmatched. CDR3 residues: CASSTQGEQPQHF. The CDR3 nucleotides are TGTGCCAGTAGTACACAGGGGGAACAGCCCCAGCATTTT. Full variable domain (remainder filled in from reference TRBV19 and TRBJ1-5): DGGITQSPKYLFRKEGQNVTLSCEQNLNHDAMYWYRQDPGQGLRLIYYSQIVNDFQKGDIAEGYSVSREKKESFPLTVTSAQKNPTAFYLCASSTQGEQPQHFGDGTRLSIL.

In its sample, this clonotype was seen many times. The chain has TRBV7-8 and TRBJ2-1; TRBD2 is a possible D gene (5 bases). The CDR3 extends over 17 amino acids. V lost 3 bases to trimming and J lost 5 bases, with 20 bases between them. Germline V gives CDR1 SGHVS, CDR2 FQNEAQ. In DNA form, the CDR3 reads TGTGCCAGCAGCTTTGAGAGGGCACCGAAACGGGACAATGAGCAGTTCTTC. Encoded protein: CASSFERAPKRDNEQFF.

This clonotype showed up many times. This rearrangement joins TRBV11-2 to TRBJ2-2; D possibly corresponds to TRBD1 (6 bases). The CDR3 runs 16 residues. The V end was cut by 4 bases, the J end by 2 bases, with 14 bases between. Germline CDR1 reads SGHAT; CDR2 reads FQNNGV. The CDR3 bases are TGTGCCAGCAGCTCCACAGGGTGGTCAAACACCGGGGAGCTGTTTTTT. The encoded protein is CASSSTGWSNTGELFF.

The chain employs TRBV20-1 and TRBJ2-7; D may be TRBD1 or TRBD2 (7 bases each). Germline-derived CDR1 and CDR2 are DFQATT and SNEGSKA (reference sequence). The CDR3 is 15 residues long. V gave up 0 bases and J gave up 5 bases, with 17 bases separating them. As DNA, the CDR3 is TGCAGTGCTAGAGAGGGAGGGGGCGCGGATAACGAGCAGTACTTC. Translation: CSAREGGGADNEQYF.

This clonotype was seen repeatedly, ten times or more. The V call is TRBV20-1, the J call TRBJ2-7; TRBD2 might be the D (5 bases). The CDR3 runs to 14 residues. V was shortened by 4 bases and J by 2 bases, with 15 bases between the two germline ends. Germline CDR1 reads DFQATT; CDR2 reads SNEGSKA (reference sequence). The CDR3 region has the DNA TGCAGTGCTACCCCCCGGGGTGGGACCTACGAGCAGTACTTC. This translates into CSATPRGGTYEQYF.

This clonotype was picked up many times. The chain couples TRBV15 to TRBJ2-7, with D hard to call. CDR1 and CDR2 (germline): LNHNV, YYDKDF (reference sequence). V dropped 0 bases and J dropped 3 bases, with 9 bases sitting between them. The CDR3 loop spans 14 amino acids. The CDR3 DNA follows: TGTGCCACCAGCAGAGATTTGGCAGACTACGAGCAGTACTTC. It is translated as CATSRDLADYEQYF.

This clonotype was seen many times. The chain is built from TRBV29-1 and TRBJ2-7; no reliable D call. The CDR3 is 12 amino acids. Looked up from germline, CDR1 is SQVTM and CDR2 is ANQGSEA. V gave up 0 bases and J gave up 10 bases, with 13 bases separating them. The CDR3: CSVEDRVGPQYF. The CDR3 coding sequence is TGCAGCGTTGAAGATCGGGTCGGCCCCCAGTACTTC.

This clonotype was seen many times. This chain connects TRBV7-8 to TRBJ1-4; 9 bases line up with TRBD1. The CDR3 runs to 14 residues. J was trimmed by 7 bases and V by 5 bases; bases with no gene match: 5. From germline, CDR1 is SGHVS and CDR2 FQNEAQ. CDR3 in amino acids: CASSKGDRAEKLFF. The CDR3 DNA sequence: TGTGCCAGCAGCAAAGGGGACAGGGCTGAAAAACTGTTTTTT.